The text below deals with one T cell receptor beta chain. This sample is part of a study of T cell responses to AZD1222 COVID-19 vaccine. Sequencing used immunoSEQ multiplex PCR; TCRdb keeps in-frame clones, though not all of them. The sample yields over 130,000 clones, 80% to 95% seen once. The CDR3 loop spans 17 amino acids. Deletions cut 2 bases from V and 5 bases from J, with 19 bases between. Germline lookup yields CDR1 SGHAT and CDR2 FQNNGV. This material consisted of peripheral blood, taken 28 days after the second AZD1222 dose. This chain uses TRBV11-2 with TRBJ2-1; TRBD1 or TRBD2 may be the D gene (5 bases each). This clonotype was sampled from an adult who received the AZD1222 COVID-19 vaccine. CDR3 protein: CASSLIILGPEDNEQFF. The CDR3 nucleotides read TGTGCCAGCAGCTTAATCATTCTGGGGCCGGAGGACAATGAGCAGTTCTTC.